This T cell receptor beta chain was profiled in a study of cytomegalovirus exposure and HLA in healthy donors. Study-level points and caveats: Later analysis identified about 18,000 TCR beta sequences associated with HLA alleles, using a false discovery rate threshold of 0.05. Reported results showed that the classifier diagnosed cytomegalovirus status with high specificity and sensitivity. HLA restriction was apparent for most CMV-associated TCR beta chains in a later analysis.

Germline-derived CDR1 and CDR2 are SGHNT and YYREEE (reference sequence). The V gene lost 1 base and the J gene lost 2 bases, with 10 bases spanning the gap. The CDR3 totals 14 residues. It was with 60 Vbeta and 13 Jbeta primers that the PCR ran. Generated by immunoSEQ multiplex PCR, the TCRdb table keeps only in-frame clones and is missing some. Seen here are about 180,000 clones, 82% observed once, and the top ten hold roughly 1.4%. About this clone: The antigen is not known.

Healthy donors of bone marrow made up the group. Material for sequencing was PBMCs. The rearrangement links TRBV5-4 to TRBJ2-7; D is unresolved. This receptor was obtained from a man between 35 and 55 years old in good health and CMV-seronegative. CDR3 bases: TGTGCCAGCAGCTTGATCTGGGCCCCCTACGAGCAGTACTTC. Translated: CASSLIWAPYEQYF.